Below are 9 T cell receptor beta chains sequenced from a single sample in a study of cytomegalovirus exposure and HLA in healthy donors. Vbeta (60) and Jbeta (13) primers were used in the PCR. TCRdb keeps only in-frame clones here, not all; method: immunoSEQ multiplex PCR. This table has approximately 110,000 clones, around 80% appearing once. The sequenced sample was PBMCs. Every receptor here comes from a young woman in good health and CMV-seronegative.

The chain uses TRBV9 and TRBJ2-2, with a possible D match to TRBD2 (6 bases). The CDR3 runs to 15 residues. Germline assignment: CDR1 SGDLS and CDR2 YYNGEE. The V and J ends lost 3 bases and 7 bases respectively, with 16 bases between them. DNA of the CDR3: TGTGCCAGCAGCGCTAAGACGAACGGGGGCGGGGAGCTGTTTTTT. Protein sequence: CASSAKTNGGGELFF.

The chain joins TRBV5-4 to TRBJ1-4, with 7 bases fitting TRBD1. This CDR3 is 15 amino acids long. V dropped 0 bases and J dropped 3; count of bases not matched to a gene: 2. CDR1 and CDR2 (germline): SGHNT, YYREEE (reference sequence). This CDR3 reads CASSLGQGSNEKLFF. The CDR3 nucleotides are TGTGCCAGCAGCTTGGGACAGGGATCTAATGAAAAACTGTTTTTT.

The rearrangement links TRBV7-2 to TRBJ2-3; 9 bases line up with TRBD1. CDR3 length equals 17 residues. V was clipped by 4 bases and J by 0 bases; unmatched bases: 8. The V gene's germline CDR1 is SGHTA and CDR2 FQGNSA. The CDR3 region is CASSSIGTGISTDTQYF. In nucleotides, the CDR3 is TGTGCCAGCAGCTCAATCGGGACAGGGATAAGCACAGATACGCAGTATTTT.

The J gene is TRBJ1-5, the V gene TRBV30, with 8 bases aligning to TRBD1. This CDR3 is built from 14 residues. V lost 3 bases, J lost 3 bases, and 4 bases stayed unmatched. The germline V gene encodes CDR1 GTSNPN and CDR2 SVGIG (reference sequence). This chain's CDR3 is CAWRPGQANQPQHF. The CDR3 DNA sequence: TGTGCCTGGAGGCCGGGACAGGCCAATCAGCCCCAGCATTTT.

The rearrangement joins TRBV6-5 to TRBJ2-7; D unclear. The CDR3 has 14 residues. V was shortened by 8 bases and J by 2 bases, with 16 bases between the two germline ends. Looked up from germline, CDR1 is MNHEY and CDR2 is SVGAGI. CDR3 residues: CASRSPRSAYEQYF. The CDR3 bases are TGTGCCAGCCGCTCCCCCCGGTCGGCCTACGAGCAGTACTTC.

The V call is TRBV2, the J call TRBJ2-1; 7 nucleotides match TRBD2. This CDR3 region has 14 residues. V gave up 3 bases and J gave up 6 bases; unmatched junction bases: 5. CDR1 is SNHLY and CDR2 is FYNNEI in the germline V gene. In DNA form, the CDR3 reads TGTGCCAGCAGTGAGACTAGCAATGTCAATGAGCAGTTCTTC. Its translation: CASSETSNVNEQFF.

The chain employs TRBV5-6 and TRBJ2-3; D is perhaps TRBD2 (5 bases). The CDR3 spans 14 residues. Looked up from germline, CDR1 is SGHDT and CDR2 is YYEEEE. V lost 7 bases, J lost 6 bases, and 18 bases lay in between. The CDR3 spells CASEGSRASDTQYF. The CDR3 DNA reads TGTGCCAGCGAGGGTAGTAGGGCGTCCGATACGCAGTATTTT.

The chain has TRBV9 and TRBJ1-1; 8 bases match TRBD1. CDR1 is SGDLS, CDR2 YYNGEE, per germline. The CDR3 is 14 residues long. Trimming cost V 3 bases and J 7 bases; bases outside gene matches: 8. CDR3 nucleotide sequence: TGTGCCAGCAGCGACGTAGGGACAGGCCTTGAAGCTTTCTTT. Its protein is CASSDVGTGLEAFF.

This sequence joins TRBV10-3 and TRBJ2-7, with TRBD1 matching over 7 bases. Germline V lookup: CDR1 ENHRY, CDR2 SYGVKD. J lost 2 bases, V lost 3 bases, and 7 bases had no gene match. CDR3 length: 15 amino acids. DNA for the CDR3: TGTGCCATCAGTGACCGACAGGGTCTCACCTACGAGCAGTACTTC. Translating gives CAISDRQGLTYEQYF.